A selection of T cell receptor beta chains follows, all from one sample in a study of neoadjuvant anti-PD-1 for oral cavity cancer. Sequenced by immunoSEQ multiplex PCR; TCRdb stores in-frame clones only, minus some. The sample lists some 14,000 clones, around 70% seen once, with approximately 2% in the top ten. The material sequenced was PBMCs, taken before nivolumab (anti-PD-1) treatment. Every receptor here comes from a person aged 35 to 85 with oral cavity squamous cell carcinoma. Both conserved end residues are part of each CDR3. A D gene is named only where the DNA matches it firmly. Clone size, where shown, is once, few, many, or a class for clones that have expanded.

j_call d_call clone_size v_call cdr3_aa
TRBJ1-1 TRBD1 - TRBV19 CASSPRDRANTEAFF
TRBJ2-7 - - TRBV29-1 CSARIQLSEQYF
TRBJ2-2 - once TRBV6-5 CASSYGGGGHGELFF
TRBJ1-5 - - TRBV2 CASIGTSGGHQPQHF
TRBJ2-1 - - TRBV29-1 CSVVSGSSYNEQFF
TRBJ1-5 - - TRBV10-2 CASSGDQRQPQHF
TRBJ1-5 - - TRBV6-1 CASSPGNQPQHF
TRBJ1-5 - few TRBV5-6 CASSLRGSDQPQHF
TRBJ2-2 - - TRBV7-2 CASSLSLGLRGTGELFF
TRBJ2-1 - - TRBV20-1 CSARTGVEQFF
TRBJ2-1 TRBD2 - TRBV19 CASSIARAGGNEQFF
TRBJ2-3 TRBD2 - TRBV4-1 CASSQEARASGTTDTQYF
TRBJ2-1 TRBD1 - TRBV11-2 CASSSLGQDNEQFF
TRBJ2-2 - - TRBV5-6 CASSPGQSTGELFF
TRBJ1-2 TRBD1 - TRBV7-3 CASSPSGQGNYGYTF
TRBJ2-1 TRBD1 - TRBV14 CASSKRPTGNYDNEQFF
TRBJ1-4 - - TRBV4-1 CASSQVGRKLFF
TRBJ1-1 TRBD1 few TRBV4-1 CASSQGQGQGEAFF
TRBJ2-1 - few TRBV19 CASSDREGYEQFF
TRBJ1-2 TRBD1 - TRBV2 CASSEIGQGQGYTF
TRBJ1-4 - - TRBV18 CASSPIQGPEKLFF
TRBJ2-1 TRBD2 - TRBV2 CATAGTSGSDEQFF